What follows are 29 T cell receptor beta chains derived from one specimen sequenced in a study of cytomegalovirus exposure and HLA in healthy donors. The PCR employed 60 Vbeta primers together with 13 Jbeta primers. Method: immunoSEQ multiplex PCR; TCRdb's copy keeps in-frame clones and lacks some. The data contain 130,000 or so clones, around 80% of them singletons. The sequencing input was PBMCs. Receptors originate from a man aged 40-50 years in good health and CMV-seronegative.

The chain carries TRBV27 and TRBJ2-1; TRBD2 matches at 9 bases. The CDR3 has 16 amino acids. J lost 6 bases, V lost 5 bases, and 11 bases had no gene match. Germline CDR1 is MNHEY and CDR2 is SMNVEV (reference sequence). The CDR3 loop is CASSPGGAGGPNEQFF. The CDR3 DNA is TGTGCCAGCAGTCCGGGAGGAGCGGGAGGCCCCAATGAGCAGTTCTTC.

The chain has TRBV5-1 and TRBJ2-7; TRBD1 agrees at 7 bases. The V gene's germline CDR1 is SGHRS and CDR2 YFSETQ. The CDR3 spans 15 residues. With V trimmed by 5 bases and J by 2 bases, 10 bases remained unmatched. The DNA of the CDR3 is TGCGCCAGCAGTCAGACAGGGTCCCCTACCTACGAGCAGTACTTC. Protein sequence: CASSQTGSPTYEQYF. Filled out from reference TRBV5-1 and TRBJ2-7, the complete variable domain reads KAGVTQTPRYLIKTRGQQVTLSCSPISGHRSVSWYQQTPGQGLQFLFEYFSETQRNKGNFPGRFSGRQFSNSRSEMNVSTLELGDSALYLCASSQTGSPTYEQYFGPGTRLTVT.

The chain combines TRBV20-1 with TRBJ1-2; TRBD1 matches at 8 bases. Per the germline V gene, CDR1 is DFQATT and CDR2 is SNEGSKA (reference sequence). The V and J ends lost 8 bases and 8 bases, in that order; junction bases with no gene match: 7. This CDR3 spans 11 amino acids. CDR3 loop: CSSGQGGGYTF. The CDR3 region has the DNA TGCAGTAGTGGACAGGGCGGAGGCTACACCTTC.

The chain is built from TRBV4-2 and TRBJ2-6, with D unresolved. Germline V CDR1 and CDR2: LGHNA, YNFKEQ. The V end was cut by 4 bases, the J end by 0 bases, with 10 bases between. The CDR3 has 16 residues. The CDR3 nucleotides are TGTGCCAGCAGCCCATTATTACTCTCTGGGGCCAACGTCCTGACTTTC. It yields the protein CASSPLLLSGANVLTF.

This chain uses TRBV5-4 with TRBJ1-3, with D uncertain. The CDR3 covers 14 residues. Trimming took 0 bases from V and 4 from J, leaving 8 bases between them. CDR1 is SGHNT and CDR2 is YYREEE in the germline V gene (reference sequence). The CDR3 sequence is CASSLGAEGNTIYF. The CDR3 DNA is TGTGCCAGCAGCTTGGGGGCAGAGGGAAACACCATATATTTT.

The V and J genes are TRBV5-4 and TRBJ2-7, with 10 positions matching TRBD2. Germline trimming cut 0 bases from V and 3 bases from J; bases unmatched to any gene: 9. Germline V gene sequence: CDR1 SGHNT, CDR2 YYREEE (reference sequence). The CDR3 consists of 17 residues. The CDR3 is CASSLGTSGEGFYEQYF. Written as DNA, the CDR3 is TGTGCCAGCAGCTTGGGTACTAGCGGGGAGGGGTTCTACGAGCAGTACTTC.

The gene calls are TRBV30 and TRBJ2-7; 8 bases match TRBD1. Germline values: CDR1 GTSNPN, CDR2 SVGIG (reference sequence). This CDR3 region has 14 residues. V shed 2 bases and J 4 bases; nucleotides not matched to a gene: 7. CDR3 region: CAWSTGQGSYEQYF. CDR3 nucleotides: TGTGCCTGGAGTACCGGACAGGGAAGTTACGAGCAGTACTTC.

This clone turned up a few times. The rearrangement joins TRBV6-1 to TRBJ2-1, with TRBD2 matching 11 bases. CDR3 length: 15 amino acids. CDR1 and CDR2 from the germline V gene are MNHNS and SASEGT. Unmatched junction bases numbered 6, after V lost 4 bases and J lost 7 bases. The CDR3 nucleotides read TGTGCCAGCAGTGCCGGGACTAGCGGCCAAAATGAGCAGTTCTTC. Translation gives CASSAGTSGQNEQFF.

The J gene is TRBJ1-2, the V gene TRBV27; possible D gene TRBD1, 5 bases. The germline gives CDR1 MNHEY, CDR2 SMNVEV (reference sequence). Trimming took off 6 bases at V and 6 bases at J, with 17 bases between the two ends. CDR3 length: 14 amino acids. CDR3 sequence (DNA): TGTGCCAGCAGCAAGAGACAGTTCATGAATGGCTACACCTTC. Protein product: CASSKRQFMNGYTF.

The V gene is TRBV28, the J gene TRBJ2-3, with 8 bases identical to TRBD1. Trimming removed 4 bases from V and 6 bases from J; junction bases left unmatched: 18. CDR1 is MDHEN, CDR2 SYDVKM, per germline. CDR3 length: 18 residues. As DNA, the CDR3 is TGTGCCAGCAGTTATAGGCCACTGGACAGGGATAACACTGATACGCAGTATTTT. Its protein is CASSYRPLDRDNTDTQYF.

The rearrangement links TRBV5-1 to TRBJ2-3; perhaps TRBD2 as D (5 bases). V lost 3 bases, J lost 0 bases, and 11 bases lay in between. CDR1 and CDR2 (germline): SGHRS, YFSETQ. This CDR3 region has 15 residues. The CDR3 is CASSSHGESTDTQYF. In nucleotides, the CDR3 is TGCGCCAGCAGCTCACACGGGGAAAGCACAGATACGCAGTATTTT.

This chain links TRBV7-9 with TRBJ2-2; 8 bases fit TRBD1. The CDR3 loop spans 15 amino acids. Germline CDR1 SEHNR, CDR2 FQNEAQ (reference sequence). The trim removed 6 bases at V and 3 bases at J, leaving 6 bases unmatched. CDR3 amino acids: CASRSQGADTGELFF. CDR3 DNA: TGTGCCAGCAGGTCCCAGGGGGCGGACACCGGGGAGCTGTTTTTT. The full variable domain, rest sourced from reference TRBV7-9 and TRBJ2-2, is DTGVSQNPRHKITKRGQNVTFRCDPISEHNRLYWYRQTLGQGPEFLTYFQNEAQLEKSRLLSDRFSAERPKGSFSTLEIQRTEQGDSAMYLCASRSQGADTGELFFGEGSRLTVL.

The gene calls are TRBV19 and TRBJ2-2, with 11 bases aligning to TRBD2. This CDR3 is built from 16 residues. The germline CDR1 and CDR2 sequences are LNHDA and SQIVND (reference sequence). Trimming removed 7 bases from V and 1 base from J; junction bases left unmatched: 5. The CDR3 sequence: CASIALAGVNTGELFF. DNA for the CDR3: TGTGCCAGTATTGCACTAGCGGGAGTGAACACCGGGGAGCTGTTTTTT.

This chain connects TRBV27 to TRBJ2-6; 8 bases map to TRBD2. CDR3 size: 18 residues. Trimming cost V 1 base and J 0 bases; bases outside gene matches: 5. CDR1 and CDR2 from the germline V gene are MNHEY and SMNVEV (reference sequence). CDR3 amino acids: CASSLFSGTYSGANVLTF. CDR3 bases: TGTGCCAGCAGTTTATTTAGCGGGACCTACTCTGGGGCCAACGTCCTGACTTTC.

This clone has more than one count but fewer than ten. Other nucleotide sequences from this sample produce the same CDR3. The chain has TRBV6-4 and TRBJ2-1; 11 positions agree with TRBD2. The CDR3 loop spans 15 amino acids. With V trimmed by 0 bases and J by 7 bases, 2 bases remained unmatched. CDR1 is MRHNA, CDR2 SNTAGT, per germline. Here the CDR3 DNA reads TGTGCCAGCAGTGACTCTAGCGGGGGGGCAAATGAGCAGTTCTTC. Translated, it gives CASSDSSGGANEQFF.

The rearrangement links TRBV15 to TRBJ2-7; possibly TRBD1 for D (6 bases). Trimming shortened V by 0 bases and J by 2 bases, and 14 bases separated the two germline ends. Germline CDR1 LNHNV, CDR2 YYDKDF (reference sequence). The CDR3 loop spans 16 amino acids. Here the CDR3 reads CATSRDRMGDTYEQYF. CDR3 sequence (DNA): TGTGCCACCAGCAGAGATCGGATGGGGGACACCTACGAGCAGTACTTC.

CDR3 amino acids: CASRGSPGQGYEQYF. The CDR3 DNA follows: TGTGCCAGCAGAGGCAGCCCGGGACAGGGCTACGAGCAGTACTTC. The chain carries TRBV6-5 and TRBJ2-7, with TRBD1 matching 9 bases. CDR3 size: 15 residues. V was pared by 6 bases and J by 3 bases, with 9 bases of the junction left unmatched. Germline CDR1 is MNHEY and CDR2 is SVGAGI.

This clone was counted a few times. The J gene is TRBJ2-5, the V gene TRBV5-6, with 10 positions matching TRBD2. CDR1 SGHDT and CDR2 YYEEEE come from the germline V gene. The CDR3 is made up of 16 amino acids. J lost 5 bases, V lost 0 bases, and 7 bases had no gene match. CDR3 coding DNA: TGTGCCAGCAGCTTGGCCCTAGCGGGAGATCAGGAGACCCAGTACTTC. Amino acids: CASSLALAGDQETQYF.

This sequence joins TRBV27 and TRBJ2-5, with 9 bases identical to TRBD1. The CDR3 runs to 14 residues. Germline V gene sequence: CDR1 MNHEY, CDR2 SMNVEV (reference sequence). J lost 5 bases, V lost 4 bases, and 5 bases had no gene match. The DNA of the CDR3 is TGTGCCAGCAGTTATGGGACAGGGCGCGAGACCCAGTACTTC. Its translation is CASSYGTGRETQYF.

This clone is a singleton in its sample. The rearrangement links TRBV15 to TRBJ2-2; 7 bases match TRBD1. Germline lookup yields CDR1 LNHNV and CDR2 YYDKDF (reference sequence). This CDR3 comprises 14 residues. The trim removed 6 bases at V and 7 bases at J, leaving 8 bases unmatched. CDR3 sequence reads: CATRGTDRGGELFF. Here the CDR3 DNA reads TGTGCCACCAGAGGGACAGATCGGGGCGGGGAGCTGTTTTTT.

The CDR3 DNA reads TGTGCCAGCCGGTGGGACAGCTCCTACGAGCAGTACTTC. Its translation is CASRWDSSYEQYF. The chain employs TRBV6-1 and TRBJ2-7; 7 bases are a match to TRBD1. J gave up 0 bases and V 8 bases, and 4 bases lay outside the gene matches. CDR1 is MNHNS, CDR2 SASEGT, per germline. This CDR3 comprises 13 residues.

This clone was seen more than once but under ten times. The chain has TRBV19 and TRBJ1-1; D perhaps matches TRBD1 (5 bases). Trimming pared 4 bases from V and 7 bases from J, leaving 13 bases between. CDR3 length equals 13 residues. Germline V gives CDR1 LNHDA, CDR2 SQIVND (reference sequence). CDR3 region: CASSTDMYFEAFF. CDR3 DNA sequence: TGTGCCAGTAGTACGGACATGTACTTTGAAGCTTTCTTT.

For the CDR3, the DNA is TGTGCTAGTGGTTCGCTAGCGGGGGGACGCTACGAGCAGTACTTC. It is translated as CASGSLAGGRYEQYF. The chain carries TRBV12-5 and TRBJ2-7, with TRBD2 matching over 11 bases. J was trimmed by 3 bases and V by 4 bases; bases with no gene match: 5. The CDR3 sequence is 15 residues long. The V gene's germline CDR1 is LGHNT and CDR2 FRNRAP. The complete variable domain, with remaining parts taken from reference TRBV12-5 and TRBJ2-7, reads DARVTQTPRHKVTEMGQEVTMRCQPILGHNTVFWYRQTMMQGLELLAYFRNRAPLDDSGMPKDRFSAEMPDATLATLKIQPSEPRDSAVYFCASGSLAGGRYEQYFGPGTRLTVT.

The J gene is TRBJ2-7, the V gene TRBV30; weak D call: TRBD1 (6 bases). Trimming stripped 8 bases from V and 3 bases from J, with 11 bases between. The CDR3 runs to 11 residues. CDR1 and CDR2 from the germline V gene are GTSNPN and SVGIG (reference sequence). In nucleotides, the CDR3 is TGTGCCCAGGCAGGGGTCTACGAGCAGTACTTC. Its translation is CAQAGVYEQYF. The whole variable domain, remainder taken from reference TRBV30 and TRBJ2-7, is SQTIHQWPATLVQPVGSPLSLECTVEGTSNPNLYWYRQAAGRGLQLLFYSVGIGQISSEVPQNLSASRPQDRQFILSSKKLLLSDSGFYLCAQAGVYEQYFGPGTRLTVT.

This sequence joins TRBV30 and TRBJ2-5, with a possible D match to TRBD2 (6 bases). The germline CDR1 and CDR2 sequences are GTSNPN and SVGIG (reference sequence). The CDR3 is 13 residues long. The V end was cut by 7 bases, the J end by 5 bases, with 17 bases between. DNA for the CDR3: TGTGCCTCCAGGGTTGGGACTTATGAGACCCAGTACTTC. Encoded protein: CASRVGTYETQYF. Drawing the rest from reference TRBV30 and TRBJ2-5, the complete variable domain is SQTIHQWPATLVQPVGSPLSLECTVEGTSNPNLYWYRQAAGRGLQLLFYSVGIGQISSEVPQNLSASRPQDRQFILSSKKLLLSDSGFYLCASRVGTYETQYFGPGTRLLVL.

As concerns this clone: This same CDR3 is encoded by further DNA sequences in the sample. The chain is built from TRBV19 and TRBJ2-5; 7 bases are a match to TRBD2. The CDR3 runs to 13 residues. With 10 bases clipped from V and 1 base from J, the junction kept 6 bases outside the gene matches. Germline values: CDR1 LNHDA, CDR2 SQIVND (reference sequence). The DNA for the CDR3 is TGTGCCAAAACGGGAGGCCGCCAAGAGACCCAGTACTTC. Its protein is CAKTGGRQETQYF.

This clone was found once. This CDR3 is CASSYHGQGGEKLFF. CDR3 DNA sequence: TGTGCCAGCAGTTACCACGGACAGGGAGGTGAAAAACTGTTTTTT. The V call is TRBV6-8, the J call TRBJ1-4; 8 nucleotides line up with TRBD1. The CDR3 loop spans 15 amino acids. The V gene end was trimmed by 2 bases and the J gene end by 7 bases; junction bases not matched to a gene: 6. From germline, CDR1 is MNHGY and CDR2 SAAAGT.

As regards this clone: One end of the junction does not line up with germline, which may come from a read error. For the CDR3, the DNA is TGTTCCAGCAGCTTAGTGGGACAGGGGTTAGTCACTGAAGCTTTCTTT. Its protein is CSSSLVGQGLVTEAFF. This chain joins TRBV7-9 and TRBJ1-1, with 10 bases aligning to TRBD1. This CDR3 is 16 amino acids long. Germline assignment: CDR1 SEHNR and CDR2 FQNEAQ (reference sequence).

This chain links TRBV28 with TRBJ2-5, with a weak D call TRBD2 (6 bases). The J call may be faulty, since TRBJ2-7 better matches the DNA end. This CDR3 comprises 13 residues. Looked up from germline, CDR1 is MDHEN and CDR2 is SYDVKM. The CDR3 spells CASKGTYPYEQYF. CDR3 DNA sequence: TGTGCCAGCAAGGGGACTTACCCCTACGAGCAGTACTTC.